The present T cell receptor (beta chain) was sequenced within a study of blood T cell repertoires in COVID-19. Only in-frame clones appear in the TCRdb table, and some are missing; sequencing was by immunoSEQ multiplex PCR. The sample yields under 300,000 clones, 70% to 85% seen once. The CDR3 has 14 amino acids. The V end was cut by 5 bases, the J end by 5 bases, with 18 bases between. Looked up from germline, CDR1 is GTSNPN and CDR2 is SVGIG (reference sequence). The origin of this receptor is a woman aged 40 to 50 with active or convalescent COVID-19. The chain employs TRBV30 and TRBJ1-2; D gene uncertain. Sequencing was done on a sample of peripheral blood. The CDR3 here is CAWGFPARLYGYTF. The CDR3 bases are TGTGCCTGGGGTTTCCCAGCGCGGTTATATGGCTACACCTTC.